Presented here are 15 T cell receptor beta chains from one specimen sequenced in a study of blood T cell repertoires in COVID-19. The repertoire was sequenced with immunoSEQ multiplex PCR; TCRdb's copy has only in-frame clones and lacks some. The table shows 200,000 to 250,000 clones, with approximately 82% occurring only once. Source material: peripheral blood. The receptors originated from a woman aged 40-49 years who had recovered from COVID-19.

The chain carries TRBV27 and TRBJ2-7; 11 positions match TRBD1. V was pared by 6 bases and J by 5 bases, with 6 bases of the junction left unmatched. The CDR3 is made up of 14 amino acids. The germline V gene encodes CDR1 MNHEY and CDR2 SMNVEV (reference sequence). The CDR3 protein is CASSLGQGAHEQYF. The CDR3 DNA reads TGTGCCAGCAGCCTTGGACAGGGGGCCCACGAGCAGTACTTC.

V usage is TRBV9 and J usage is TRBJ2-2; 7 bases map to TRBD2. The CDR3 extends over 16 amino acids. Trimming cost V 4 bases and J 0 bases; bases outside gene matches: 6. Per germline, CDR1 SGDLS and CDR2 YYNGEE. The DNA of the CDR3 is TGTGCCAGCAGCCTCAGCGGGGTTTCGAACACCGGGGAGCTGTTTTTT. This gives the protein CASSLSGVSNTGELFF. Full variable domain (outside the CDR3, taken from reference TRBV9 and TRBJ2-2): DSGVTQTPKHLITATGQRVTLRCSPRSGDLSVYWYQQSLDQGLQFLIQYYNGEERAKGNILERFSAQQFPDLHSELNLSSLELGDSALYFCASSLSGVSNTGELFFGEGSRLTVL.

This clone showed up just a few times. This chain links TRBV10-3 with TRBJ1-5; D gene ambiguous. This CDR3 spans 15 amino acids. Trimming pared 4 bases from V and 1 base from J, leaving 11 bases between. Per the germline V gene, CDR1 is ENHRY and CDR2 is SYGVKD. CDR3 nucleotides: TGTGCCATCAGTGTTGAGGGCCCGAGCAATCAGCCCCAGCATTTT. Translating gives CAISVEGPSNQPQHF.

The V call is TRBV7-2, the J call TRBJ1-2, with 8 bases identical to TRBD1. This CDR3 is built from 13 residues. Trimming at V came to 4 bases and at J to 4 bases, leaving 2 bases not matched to a gene. Germline CDR1 and CDR2: SGHTA and FQGNSA. CDR3 sequence (DNA): TGTGCCAGCAGCTATACAGGGGGCTATGGCTACACCTTC. This gives the protein CASSYTGGYGYTF.

The J gene is TRBJ2-1, the V gene TRBV18; D remains ambiguous. Between the trimmed V and J ends, which lost 6 bases and 5 bases, there was a span of 17 bases. The CDR3 covers 15 residues. Germline V gives CDR1 KGHSH, CDR2 LQKENI. CDR3 nucleotides: TGTGCCAGCTCTCCGAATCCTTCCCCAGACAATGAGCAGTTCTTC. Translating it yields CASSPNPSPDNEQFF.

The chain employs TRBV11-2 and TRBJ2-7; D gene ambiguous. Germline CDR1 is SGHAT and CDR2 is FQNNGV. Trimming shortened V by 3 bases and J by 3 bases, and 9 bases separated the two germline ends. This CDR3 comprises 13 residues. This CDR3 reads CASSFARGYEQYF. The CDR3, as DNA: TGTGCCAGCAGCTTTGCACGCGGCTACGAGCAGTACTTC.

The chain carries TRBV19 and TRBJ1-4; D perhaps matches TRBD1 (5 bases). CDR3 length: 15 residues. The germline V gene encodes CDR1 LNHDA and CDR2 SQIVND (reference sequence). Trimming took off 3 bases at V and 8 bases at J, with 16 bases between the two ends. As DNA, the CDR3 is TGTGCCAGTAGTATCGGGAGGGGACGTGGGGAAAAACTGTTTTTT. Protein product: CASSIGRGRGEKLFF.

This rearrangement joins TRBV5-1 to TRBJ1-1; D is possibly TRBD1 (6 bases). The CDR3 is made up of 15 amino acids. CDR1 is SGHRS and CDR2 is YFSETQ in the germline V gene. Between the trimmed V and J ends, which lost 0 bases and 1 base, there was a span of 10 bases. The CDR3, as DNA: TGCGCCAGCAGCTTGGCGGGAGGGGGGAACACTGAAGCTTTCTTT. Translated, it gives CASSLAGGGNTEAFF.

This clone was recorded many times. V and J are TRBV23-1 and TRBJ2-6; a weak D match, TRBD2 (5 bases). TRBV23-1 is an ORF; its function is uncertain. The CDR3 extends over 20 amino acids. V lost 5 bases and J 2 bases, leaving 25 bases between the germline ends. In DNA form, the CDR3 reads TGCGCCAGCAGTTATATAAAAACTCCGAGGGATTTGCCTGGGGCCAACGTCCTGACTTTC. This codes for CASSYIKTPRDLPGANVLTF.

About this clone itself: The same CDR3 arises from other DNA sequences in this sample as well. V usage is TRBV3-1 (or the pseudogene TRBV3-2) and J usage is TRBJ1-1; the D is unclear. CDR1 and CDR2 (germline): LGHDT, YNNKEL (reference sequence). The CDR3 extends over 14 amino acids. The V end was cut by 1 base, the J end by 1 base, with 7 bases between. The CDR3 region is CASSQGASNTEAFF. The CDR3 region has the DNA TGTGCCAGCAGCCAAGGGGCGTCGAACACTGAAGCTTTCTTT.

This clone was picked up one time. The V gene is TRBV5-6, the J gene TRBJ2-3, with D tentatively TRBD2 (5 bases). There are 12 residues in the CDR3. Trimming pared 2 bases from V and 9 bases from J, leaving 10 bases between. CDR1 is SGHDT and CDR2 is YYEEEE in the germline V gene. CDR3 in DNA: TGTGCCAGCAGCTTTGCACCGGGGACGCAGTATTTT. This encodes CASSFAPGTQYF.

This chain connects TRBV7-2 to TRBJ1-2; the D gene is possibly TRBD1 (5 bases). From germline, CDR1 is SGHTA and CDR2 FQGNSA. Trimming took off 5 bases at V and 4 bases at J, with 17 bases between the two ends. There are 15 residues in the CDR3. The CDR3 DNA reads TGTGCCAGCAGCCCATTTGGGGGGTTAGGCTATGGCTACACCTTC. It translates to CASSPFGGLGYGYTF.

This clone was seen only once. The chain couples TRBV5-1 to TRBJ1-1; D may be TRBD1 (5 bases). Deletions cut 1 base from V and 4 bases from J, with 23 bases between. The CDR3 covers 18 residues. From germline, CDR1 is SGHRS and CDR2 YFSETQ. CDR3 amino acids: CASSLLGGIGSLSTEAFF. The DNA for the CDR3 is TGCGCCAGCAGCTTGCTTGGGGGGATTGGATCCTTGAGCACTGAAGCTTTCTTT.

As for this clone: This CDR3 fails to terminate in the conserved phenylalanine or tryptophan, so it likely reflects a read error. It is unclear where the CDR3 begins or ends on the DNA, so no DNA is shown, and the CDR3 is as TCRdb lists it. The J gene is TRBJ1-1, the V gene TRBV20-1; the D call in the table, TRBD1, was not verified against the DNA. Germline V gives CDR1 DFQATT, CDR2 SNEGSKA (reference sequence). The CDR3 spans 9 residues, counting both ends. CDR3 residues: CREDKTVGI.

This rearrangement joins TRBV2 to TRBJ1-1, with 8 bases identical to TRBD1. Germline CDR1 is SNHLY and CDR2 is FYNNEI. This CDR3 contains 15 residues. V lost 6 bases to trimming and J lost 4 bases; unmatched junction nucleotides: 10. This CDR3 is CASRRGSTGVTEAFF. The CDR3 bases are TGTGCCAGCAGGCGGGGGTCGACAGGGGTCACTGAAGCTTTCTTT.